These 3 T cell receptor beta chains came from one sample sequenced in a study of regulatory and conventional T cells in RAG deficiency. Genomic DNA came from blood conventional CD4+ T cells gated CD25-low CD127-high. Using immunoSEQ multiplex PCR, the repertoire was profiled, and TCRdb retains in-frame clones only, with some absent. This table has about 10,000 clones, over 85% appearing once. Sequencing used CD4+ effector T cells sorted from blood. These receptor sequences come from a human donor with RAG deficiency presenting as severe combined immunodeficiency.

The V call is TRBV11-3, the J call TRBJ2-5; D is perhaps TRBD1 (6 bases). Trimming took 3 bases from V and 2 from J, leaving 13 bases between them. The germline V gene encodes CDR1 SGHNT and CDR2 YENEEA. The CDR3 is 15 residues long. The CDR3 region is CASSFSTGLQETQYF. CDR3 bases: TGTGCCAGCAGCTTCTCGACAGGATTACAAGAGACCCAGTACTTC. Full variable domain (missing parts from reference TRBV11-3 and TRBJ2-5): EAGVVQSPRYKIIEKKQPVAFWCNPISGHNTLYWYLQNLGQGPELLIRYENEEAVDDSQLPKDRFSAERLKGVDSTLKIQPAELGDSAVYLCASSFSTGLQETQYFGPGTRLLVL.

The V and J genes are TRBV10-1 and TRBJ2-2, with 9 bases matching TRBD1. CDR3 length: 15 amino acids. The V segment lost 4 bases and the J segment 3 bases; nucleotides outside the gene matches: 3. From germline, CDR1 is WNHNN and CDR2 SYGVQD (reference sequence). CDR3 sequence reads: CASSGGTGYTGELFF. CDR3 coding DNA: TGCGCCAGCAGTGGCGGGACAGGGTACACCGGGGAGCTGTTTTTT.

The V call is TRBV19, the J call TRBJ2-2; D remains unclear. V lost 1 base and J lost 3, with 6 bases in between. Per the germline V gene, CDR1 is LNHDA and CDR2 is SQIVND (reference sequence). CDR3 length equals 14 residues. The CDR3: CASSIVAYTGELFF. The CDR3 coding sequence is TGTGCCAGTAGTATAGTTGCGTACACCGGGGAGCTGTTTTTT.